The clone carrying this TCR beta chain was seen ten or more times. What it recognizes is unknown. The CDR3 covers 15 residues. V shed 3 bases, J shed 1 base, and the junction held 4 bases outside the gene matches. The germline CDR1 and CDR2 sequences are SEHNR and FQNEAQ (reference sequence). cDNA synthesis used the whole RNA isolate, giving expressed TCRB sequences. The protocol was immunoSEQ multiplex PCR, while the TCRdb copy is restricted to in-frame clones and leaves out a portion. The sample lists over 150,000 clones, roughly 8% occurring once. This record belongs to a study of beta chain features in type 1 diabetes. General study findings and limits: Type 1 diabetes patients had moderately but significantly shorter TCRB CDR3s in all four CD4+ subsets. Shorter templates might be favored by PCR, equally in patients and controls.

This chain connects TRBV7-9 to TRBJ2-3; 7 nucleotides agree with TRBD2. The TCR comes from a woman aged 40 to 49 with type 1 diabetes. The material sequenced was central memory CD4+ T cells from blood. The CDR3 here is CASSLGGVGTDTQYF. Written as DNA, the CDR3 is TGTGCCAGCAGCTTGGGGGGGGTCGGCACAGATACGCAGTATTTT.